Listed below are T cell receptor beta chains from one sample, sequenced in a study of siplizumab effects on memory and regulatory T cells. Measured with immunoSEQ multiplex PCR; TCRdb has only the in-frame clones, and not every one. Among around 86,000 clones listed, approximately 95% were seen once. Sequenced sample: non-Treg CD4+ T cells sorted from blood. These TCRs come from a human donor in good health. Each CDR3 is given with its conserved first and last residue. Each record gives: D gene, V gene, clone size, J gene, CDR3 DNA, CDR3 protein. A D gene is named only where the DNA matches it firmly. Clone size is stated in some rows and not others, as once, few, many or a class when expanded.

d_call: TRBD1
v_call: TRBV5-1
clone_size: .
j_call: TRBJ2-7
cdr3_nt: TGCGCCAGCAGCGCCGGGACAGCCTATTCCTACGAGCAGTACTTC
cdr3_aa: CASSAGTAYSYEQYF

d_call: TRBD1
v_call: TRBV18
clone_size: .
j_call: TRBJ1-2
cdr3_nt: TGTGCCAGCTCACGCAACAGGGACAGCTTCTATGGCTACACCTTC
cdr3_aa: CASSRNRDSFYGYTF

d_call: .
v_call: TRBV7-8
clone_size: .
j_call: TRBJ2-1
cdr3_nt: TGTGCCAGCAGCTTAAGCAATGAGCAGTTCTTC
cdr3_aa: CASSLSNEQFF

d_call: .
v_call: TRBV18
clone_size: .
j_call: TRBJ2-2
cdr3_nt: TGTGCCAGCTCACCACAGGGAGGCTCCGGGGAGCTGTTTTTT
cdr3_aa: CASSPQGGSGELFF

d_call: TRBD1
v_call: TRBV28
clone_size: once
j_call: TRBJ1-4
cdr3_nt: TGTGCCAGCAGGGGACAGGGCATTGAAAAACTGTTTTTT
cdr3_aa: CASRGQGIEKLFF

d_call: .
v_call: TRBV9
clone_size: .
j_call: TRBJ1-1
cdr3_nt: TGTGCCAGCAGCGTATTGGGGGCGGGGAACACTGAAGCTTTCTTT
cdr3_aa: CASSVLGAGNTEAFF

d_call: TRBD1
v_call: TRBV13
clone_size: .
j_call: TRBJ1-1
cdr3_nt: TGTGCCAGCAGCTTAGCCGGGACAGGGCGTGAAGCTTTCTTT
cdr3_aa: CASSLAGTGREAFF

d_call: .
v_call: TRBV21-1
clone_size: .
j_call: TRBJ2-7
cdr3_nt: TGTGCCAGCAGCAAACACCGGGACAGCAACTACGAGCAGTACTTC
cdr3_aa: CASSKHRDSNYEQYF

d_call: .
v_call: TRBV12-5
clone_size: once
j_call: TRBJ2-3
cdr3_nt: TGTGCTAGTGGTTTCGTCCTCTCCTTCACAGATACGCAGTATTTT
cdr3_aa: CASGFVLSFTDTQYF

d_call: TRBD1
v_call: TRBV2
clone_size: .
j_call: TRBJ1-4
cdr3_nt: TGTGCCAGCAGACTCACAGGGGGCAGGACTGAAAAACTGTTTTTT
cdr3_aa: CASRLTGGRTEKLFF

d_call: .
v_call: TRBV5-1
clone_size: .
j_call: TRBJ1-3
cdr3_nt: TGCGCCAGCAGCTTGGCAGGGGCAGCGTATGGAAACACCATATATTTT
cdr3_aa: CASSLAGAAYGNTIYF

d_call: TRBD1
v_call: TRBV5-1
clone_size: .
j_call: TRBJ1-6
cdr3_nt: TGCGCCAGCAGCTTGGGTTGGACAGGGGGTTCACCCCTCCACTTT
cdr3_aa: CASSLGWTGGSPLHF

d_call: TRBD1
v_call: TRBV6-6
clone_size: once
j_call: TRBJ2-7
cdr3_nt: TGTGCCACTCGAGGGGGCGCCTACGAGCAGTACTTC
cdr3_aa: CATRGGAYEQYF

d_call: TRBD2
v_call: TRBV11-2
clone_size: .
j_call: TRBJ2-1
cdr3_nt: TGTGCCAGCAGCTTAGTGGCTAGCGGGGCAAATGAGCAGTTCTTC
cdr3_aa: CASSLVASGANEQFF

d_call: .
v_call: TRBV5-1
clone_size: .
j_call: TRBJ2-1
cdr3_nt: TGCGCCAGCAGCTTGGGGAGGGAGCACTACAATGAGCAGTTCTTC
cdr3_aa: CASSLGREHYNEQFF

d_call: .
v_call: TRBV6-1
clone_size: .
j_call: TRBJ1-1
cdr3_nt: TGTGCCAGCAGTGTTCGCGGCAGGGACACTGAAGCTTTCTTT
cdr3_aa: CASSVRGRDTEAFF

d_call: .
v_call: TRBV9
clone_size: once
j_call: TRBJ2-3
cdr3_nt: TGTGCCAGCAGGTCGCAGGACACAGATACGCAGTATTTT
cdr3_aa: CASRSQDTDTQYF

d_call: .
v_call: TRBV5-5
clone_size: .
j_call: TRBJ2-2
cdr3_nt: TGTGCCAGCAGCTTCCCCAAGGGCACCGGGGAGCTGTTTTTT
cdr3_aa: CASSFPKGTGELFF

d_call: .
v_call: TRBV11-2
clone_size: .
j_call: TRBJ2-1
cdr3_nt: TGTGCCAGCAGCCCCAGGGGGGGCCTTGGCGATGAGCAGTTCTTC
cdr3_aa: CASSPRGGLGDEQFF

d_call: .
v_call: TRBV6-6
clone_size: .
j_call: TRBJ2-7
cdr3_nt: TGTGCCAGCAGTTACCTAACAGGGCCGGGTCCTTACGAGCAGTACTTC
cdr3_aa: CASSYLTGPGPYEQYF

d_call: TRBD2
v_call: TRBV18
clone_size: .
j_call: TRBJ2-3
cdr3_nt: TGTGCCAGCTCACCCACCGCTAGCGGGAGGGCCTCAGATACGCAGTATTTT
cdr3_aa: CASSPTASGRASDTQYF

d_call: .
v_call: TRBV21-1
clone_size: .
j_call: TRBJ2-5
cdr3_nt: TGTGCCAGCACCTGGGACAGCCAAGAGACCCAGTACTTC
cdr3_aa: CASTWDSQETQYF

d_call: TRBD2
v_call: TRBV30
clone_size: .
j_call: TRBJ2-2
cdr3_nt: TGTGCCTGGAACGTCCTAGCGGGAGGCGGGGAGCTGTTTTTT
cdr3_aa: CAWNVLAGGGELFF

d_call: .
v_call: TRBV5-1
clone_size: .
j_call: TRBJ1-1
cdr3_nt: TGCGCCAGCAGCCGGACTGCAGCGAACACTGAAGCTTTCTTT
cdr3_aa: CASSRTAANTEAFF

d_call: .
v_call: TRBV9
clone_size: .
j_call: TRBJ2-7
cdr3_nt: TGTGCCAGCAGCCCACGGACAGCCTACGAGCAGTACTTC
cdr3_aa: CASSPRTAYEQYF

d_call: .
v_call: TRBV2
clone_size: .
j_call: TRBJ2-6
cdr3_nt: TGTGCCAGCACCTTTCTTGGGACGGGGGGGGCCAACGTCCTGACTTTC
cdr3_aa: CASTFLGTGGANVLTF

d_call: .
v_call: TRBV5-1
clone_size: once
j_call: TRBJ1-2
cdr3_nt: TGCGCCAGCAGACAGACACTAACCTCCTATGGCTACACCTTC
cdr3_aa: CASRQTLTSYGYTF

d_call: TRBD1
v_call: TRBV5-4
clone_size: .
j_call: TRBJ2-7
cdr3_nt: TGTGCCAGCAGTCTAAGTGGGACAGGGGCGCCCGAGCAGTACTTC
cdr3_aa: CASSLSGTGAPEQYF

d_call: TRBD1
v_call: TRBV4-1
clone_size: once
j_call: TRBJ1-1
cdr3_nt: TGCGCCAGCAGCCAAGATCGGGGCAGGGGGCGCGGTAACACTGAAGCTTTCTTT
cdr3_aa: CASSQDRGRGRGNTEAFF

d_call: .
v_call: TRBV6-1
clone_size: .
j_call: TRBJ1-5
cdr3_nt: TGTGCCAGCAGTGGGGTCGGGGGAGGCTATCAGCCCCAGCATTTT
cdr3_aa: CASSGVGGGYQPQHF

d_call: TRBD1
v_call: TRBV5-1
clone_size: .
j_call: TRBJ2-7
cdr3_nt: TGCGCCAGCCGGGACAGGGAATCCTACGAGCAGTACTTC
cdr3_aa: CASRDRESYEQYF

d_call: TRBD1
v_call: TRBV5-4
clone_size: .
j_call: TRBJ1-2
cdr3_nt: TGTGCCAGCAGCTTGGGGGGGAGATCGGACAGGGGCGGCTACACCTTC
cdr3_aa: CASSLGGRSDRGGYTF

d_call: .
v_call: TRBV19
clone_size: .
j_call: TRBJ2-2
cdr3_nt: TGTGCCAGTAACCTTCAGGCTCTCACCGGGGAGCTGTTTTTT
cdr3_aa: CASNLQALTGELFF

d_call: .
v_call: TRBV7-9
clone_size: .
j_call: TRBJ1-2
cdr3_nt: TGTGCCAGCAGCTTATTTCCAGGGTTTCGATACGGCTACACCTTC
cdr3_aa: CASSLFPGFRYGYTF

d_call: TRBD1
v_call: TRBV5-4
clone_size: once
j_call: TRBJ2-2
cdr3_nt: TGTGCCAGCAGCCGTCGGACAGGGGGAAACACCGGGGAGCTGTTTTTT
cdr3_aa: CASSRRTGGNTGELFF

d_call: .
v_call: TRBV7-6
clone_size: .
j_call: TRBJ2-5
cdr3_nt: TGTGCCAGCAGCTTAGAGGGGGCCCAGTACTTC
cdr3_aa: CASSLEGAQYF

d_call: .
v_call: TRBV6-6
clone_size: .
j_call: TRBJ1-3
cdr3_nt: TGTGCCAGCAGCGCAACTGGAAACACCATATATTTT
cdr3_aa: CASSATGNTIYF

d_call: .
v_call: TRBV30
clone_size: .
j_call: TRBJ1-2
cdr3_nt: TGTGCCTGGAGTGGGACACCTATCTCGAGGGGCTATGGCTACACCTTC
cdr3_aa: CAWSGTPISRGYGYTF

d_call: TRBD2
v_call: TRBV27
clone_size: .
j_call: TRBJ2-5
cdr3_nt: TGTGCCAGCAGTCGGGACTACCTACAAGAGACCCAGTACTTC
cdr3_aa: CASSRDYLQETQYF

d_call: .
v_call: TRBV15
clone_size: .
j_call: TRBJ1-2
cdr3_nt: TGTGCCACCAGCCGAACAGGGAACCCTAACTATGGCTACACCTTC
cdr3_aa: CATSRTGNPNYGYTF

d_call: .
v_call: TRBV29-1
clone_size: .
j_call: TRBJ2-4
cdr3_nt: TGCAGCGCAAAAATAAGGGGGATAGACATTCAGTACTTC
cdr3_aa: CSAKIRGIDIQYF

d_call: .
v_call: TRBV9
clone_size: .
j_call: TRBJ1-3
cdr3_nt: TGTGCCAGCAGCGTAGCAGGATTCTCTGGAAACACCATATATTTT
cdr3_aa: CASSVAGFSGNTIYF

d_call: .
v_call: TRBV2
clone_size: .
j_call: TRBJ2-7
cdr3_nt: TGTGCCAGCAGTGAAGCTCGTACCGCCGTTCTAAGCTTC
cdr3_aa: CASSEARTAVLSF

d_call: .
v_call: TRBV4-2
clone_size: .
j_call: TRBJ2-7
cdr3_nt: TGTGCCAGCAGCCCGGAGGCTTCCTACTACGAGCAGTACTTC
cdr3_aa: CASSPEASYYEQYF

d_call: .
v_call: TRBV5-1
clone_size: .
j_call: TRBJ1-1
cdr3_nt: TGCGCCAGCAGCTTGGGGGGGAACACTGAAGCTTTCTTT
cdr3_aa: CASSLGGNTEAFF

d_call: TRBD2
v_call: TRBV28
clone_size: .
j_call: TRBJ2-7
cdr3_nt: TGTGCCAGCAGTTCGTTCCCCTTGCGGGAGGAATTGGGACTGTACTTC
cdr3_aa: CASSSFPLREELGLYF

d_call: .
v_call: TRBV6-5
clone_size: .
j_call: TRBJ2-1
cdr3_nt: TGTGCCAGCTTGAGCTCCTACAATGAGCAGTTCTTC
cdr3_aa: CASLSSYNEQFF

d_call: TRBD1
v_call: TRBV28
clone_size: .
j_call: TRBJ1-5
cdr3_nt: TGTGCCAGCAGTTCCCCGACAGGGGGCGGTCAGCCCCAGCATTTT
cdr3_aa: CASSSPTGGGQPQHF

d_call: .
v_call: TRBV15
clone_size: .
j_call: TRBJ1-3
cdr3_nt: TGTGCCACCAGCAGGGTGTCGGGGAGCGCTGGAAACACCATATATTTT
cdr3_aa: CATSRVSGSAGNTIYF

d_call: .
v_call: TRBV10-3
clone_size: .
j_call: TRBJ2-7
cdr3_nt: TGTGCCATCATGCTGGGTGAGGGAATCTACGAGCAGTACTTC
cdr3_aa: CAIMLGEGIYEQYF

d_call: .
v_call: TRBV11-2
clone_size: .
j_call: TRBJ2-1
cdr3_nt: TGTGCCAGCAGCTTAGAAGGAGCTACCTACAATGAGCAGTTCTTC
cdr3_aa: CASSLEGATYNEQFF

d_call: .
v_call: TRBV27
clone_size: .
j_call: TRBJ1-5
cdr3_nt: TGTGCCAGCAGTTCCCGGCCCCCCGGGAATCAGCCCCAGCATTTT
cdr3_aa: CASSSRPPGNQPQHF

d_call: .
v_call: TRBV5-4
clone_size: .
j_call: TRBJ2-7
cdr3_nt: TGTGCCAGCAGCGCAGGCTACGAGCAGTACTTC
cdr3_aa: CASSAGYEQYF

d_call: TRBD1
v_call: TRBV7-2
clone_size: .
j_call: TRBJ2-3
cdr3_nt: TGTGCCAGCAGCTTAGGTGGACAGGGGGTAGATACGCAGTATTTT
cdr3_aa: CASSLGGQGVDTQYF

d_call: .
v_call: TRBV15
clone_size: .
j_call: TRBJ2-1
cdr3_nt: TGTGCCACCAGCGGGGGGAGGTCGGTCGATGAGCAGTTCTTC
cdr3_aa: CATSGGRSVDEQFF

d_call: .
v_call: TRBV4-1
clone_size: .
j_call: TRBJ1-2
cdr3_nt: TGCGCCAGCAGCCAAGAGATAAACAGCTACTATGGCTACACCTTC
cdr3_aa: CASSQEINSYYGYTF

d_call: TRBD1
v_call: TRBV30
clone_size: .
j_call: TRBJ2-4
cdr3_nt: TGTGCCTGGAGTACAGGGGTGGAAAACATTCAGTACTTC
cdr3_aa: CAWSTGVENIQYF

d_call: .
v_call: TRBV5-1
clone_size: .
j_call: TRBJ2-3
cdr3_nt: TGCGCCAGCAGCCATCCTAGAGTGATAGAGGTACCAGATACGCAGTATTTT
cdr3_aa: CASSHPRVIEVPDTQYF

d_call: TRBD1
v_call: TRBV27
clone_size: .
j_call: TRBJ2-3
cdr3_nt: TGTGCCAGCAGTTTGTACGGACAGGGGGCTAGTGATACGCAGTATTTT
cdr3_aa: CASSLYGQGASDTQYF